The 2 T cell receptor beta chains reported below all come from one sample, sequenced in a study of OX40 agonist ivuxolimab in advanced cancers. Sequencing was performed with immunoSEQ multiplex PCR; in TCRdb, only in-frame clones are kept and a portion is missing. This table holds 35,000 to 45,000 clones, about 84% found once. The input for sequencing was CD4+ or CD8+ T cells sorted from blood, taken in a trial of the OX40 agonist ivuxolimab. The receptors were gathered from an adult with an advanced solid tumor such as melanoma, head and neck, liver or kidney cancer.

V and J are TRBV27 and TRBJ2-7; tentative D call: TRBD2 (5 bases). The CDR3 contains 13 residues. The V gene lost 3 bases and the J gene lost 1 base, with 7 bases spanning the gap. CDR1 and CDR2 (germline): MNHEY, SMNVEV (reference sequence). Here the CDR3 reads CASSFGESYEQYF. The CDR3 DNA sequence: TGTGCCAGCAGTTTTGGGGAGTCCTACGAGCAGTACTTC.

The chain uses TRBV11-3 and TRBJ1-6; D is uncertain. The V gene lost 2 bases and the J gene lost 9 bases, with 8 bases spanning the gap. This CDR3 has 13 amino acids. From germline, CDR1 is SGHNT and CDR2 YENEEA. The CDR3 DNA reads as TGTGCCAGCAGCTTATATCCGGGTTCACCCCTCCACTTT. Its translation: CASSLYPGSPLHF.